This section outlines one TCR beta chain sequence together with its context. Its cognate antigen is unknown. Sequencing used immunoSEQ multiplex PCR; TCRdb keeps in-frame clones, though not all of them. The repertoire holds approximately 120,000 clones, with 70% to 90% as singletons. This specimen belongs to a study of T cell responses to AZD1222 COVID-19 vaccine. About the study: Second doses at about 4 or about 12 weeks were pooled. Study outcomes and limitations: Spike was spanned by vaccine-associated CD4 TCRs, which were dominant at 160-218 and 743-854.

The clonotype was recovered from an adult in good health. Here the sequenced sample was peripheral blood, taken on day 0 of AZD1222 vaccination.

The CDR3 reads CASSPGGGTYNEQFF. The CDR3 region has the DNA TGTGCCAGCAGCCCGGGGGGTGGGACCTACAATGAGCAGTTCTTC. The chain uses TRBV9 and TRBJ2-1; 7 bases fit TRBD2. V dropped 4 bases and J dropped 2; count of bases not matched to a gene: 6. The CDR3 has 15 amino acids. Germline CDR1 and CDR2: SGDLS and YYNGEE.